This is a list of T cell receptor beta chains from one sample in a study of siplizumab effects on memory and regulatory T cells. Assay: immunoSEQ multiplex PCR; the TCRdb copy retains only in-frame clones and omits some. The table includes about 57,000 clones, approximately 82% detected once. The source material was memory CD4+ T cells sorted from blood. The receptors shown here come from a human donor in good health. CDR3s include the opening cysteine and the closing phenylalanine or tryptophan. A D gene is named only where the DNA matches it firmly. Size tells how often a clone was seen (once, few, many) or the class of an expanded clone, and some rows leave it out.

D: .; V: TRBV7-2; size: .; J: TRBJ2-7; length: 14; CDR3: CASSLEAGTYEQYF; DNA: TGTGCCAGCAGCTTAGAGGCCGGTACCTACGAGCAGTACTTC
D: .; V: TRBV19; size: .; J: TRBJ2-5; length: 14; CDR3: CASSRWDLRETQYF; DNA: TGTGCCAGTAGTCGGTGGGACCTAAGAGAGACCCAGTACTTC
D: TRBD2; V: TRBV7-9; size: .; J: TRBJ2-3; length: 18; CDR3: CASSLPRRLAGVTDTQYF; DNA: TGTGCCAGCAGCTTACCCCGAAGACTAGCGGGAGTCACAGATACGCAGTATTTT
D: .; V: TRBV29-1; size: .; J: TRBJ2-3; length: 15; CDR3: CSVEGAGTYTDTQYF; DNA: TGCAGCGTTGAGGGTGCAGGGACTTACACAGATACGCAGTATTTT
D: .; V: TRBV5-1; size: .; J: TRBJ2-5; length: 13; CDR3: CASSLALVETQYF; DNA: TGCGCCAGCAGCTTGGCCCTAGTCGAGACCCAGTACTTC
D: .; V: TRBV7-9; size: .; J: TRBJ1-2; length: 12; CDR3: CASSFTGYGYTF; DNA: TGTGCCAGCAGCTTTACAGGCTATGGCTACACCTTC
D: .; V: TRBV11-2; size: .; J: TRBJ2-7; length: 15; CDR3: CASSLLGGSVGEQYF; DNA: TGTGCCAGCAGCCTCCTGGGGGGTTCCGTTGGCGAGCAGTACTTC
D: .; V: TRBV5-1; size: once; J: TRBJ2-7; length: 15; CDR3: CASRSRALPNYEQYF; DNA: TGCGCCAGCAGAAGTCGCGCGCTTCCCAACTACGAGCAGTACTTC
D: .; V: TRBV7-2; size: .; J: TRBJ1-1; length: 13; CDR3: CASSLNGRAEAFF; DNA: TGTGCCAGCAGCTTAAACGGCAGAGCTGAAGCTTTCTTT
D: TRBD1; V: TRBV9; size: .; J: TRBJ2-7; length: 16; CDR3: CASSAGYRQGGHEQYF; DNA: TGTGCCAGCAGCGCGGGTTACAGACAGGGGGGCCACGAGCAGTACTTC
D: .; V: TRBV6-5; size: once; J: TRBJ2-7; length: 13; CDR3: CASGPASSYEQYF; DNA: TGTGCCTCCGGCCCGGCTTCGTCCTACGAGCAGTACTTC
D: .; V: TRBV7-3; size: .; J: TRBJ2-2; length: 13; CDR3: CASSLKGTGELFF; DNA: TGTGCCAGCAGCTTGAAGGGTACCGGGGAGCTGTTTTTT
D: .; V: TRBV5-5; size: .; J: TRBJ2-7; length: 14; CDR3: CASTTDVHSYEQYF; DNA: TGTGCCAGCACTACGGACGTACACTCCTACGAGCAGTACTTC
D: TRBD2; V: TRBV5-1; size: .; J: TRBJ2-5; length: 15; CDR3: CASSAARPGGETQYF; DNA: TGCGCCAGCAGCGCGGCGCGACCCGGGGGGGAGACCCAGTACTTC
D: .; V: TRBV19; size: once; J: TRBJ1-5; length: 15; CDR3: CASRASDVSNQPQHF; DNA: TGTGCCAGTAGGGCCTCGGACGTTAGCAATCAGCCCCAGCATTTT
D: .; V: TRBV5-4; size: once; J: TRBJ2-1; length: 16; CDR3: CASSFERGGNYNEQFF; DNA: TGTGCCAGCAGCTTCGAGAGGGGTGGTAACTACAATGAGCAGTTCTTC
D: TRBD1; V: TRBV5-1; size: .; J: TRBJ2-3; length: 15; CDR3: CASSLAPTGGDTQYF; DNA: TGCGCCAGCAGCTTGGCCCCGACAGGGGGCGATACGCAGTATTTT
D: .; V: TRBV5-1; size: .; J: TRBJ2-1; length: 17; CDR3: CASSLGLAGLSVDEQFF; DNA: TGCGCCAGCAGCTTGGGCCTAGCCGGCCTCTCGGTCGATGAGCAGTTCTTC
D: .; V: TRBV4-1; size: .; J: TRBJ1-2; length: 16; CDR3: CASSQVLGRRTYGYTF; DNA: TGCGCCAGCAGCCAGGTCCTCGGCCGCCGAACTTATGGCTACACCTTC
D: .; V: TRBV7-2; size: .; J: TRBJ2-5; length: 12; CDR3: CASSSGLPTQYF; DNA: TGTGCCAGCAGCTCGGGACTTCCCACCCAGTACTTC
D: .; V: TRBV30; size: few; J: TRBJ1-1; length: 13; CDR3: CAWSSIRWSQAFF; DNA: TGTGCCTGGAGTTCTATCAGGTGGTCACAAGCTTTCTTT
D: .; V: TRBV10-2; size: .; J: TRBJ1-2; length: 16; CDR3: CASSDRQGTSIYGYTF; DNA: TGCGCCAGCAGTGACCGTCAAGGGACGAGTATTTACGGCTACACCTTC
D: .; V: TRBV30; size: .; J: TRBJ1-5; length: 14; CDR3: CAWSWSTVNQPQHF; DNA: TGTGCCTGGAGTTGGAGTACCGTTAATCAGCCCCAGCATTTT
D: .; V: TRBV7-9; size: .; J: TRBJ2-1; length: 18; CDR3: CASSPSFRTASSYNEQFF; DNA: TGTGCCAGCAGCCCTTCCTTTCGGACAGCGTCTTCCTACAATGAGCAGTTCTTC
D: .; V: TRBV6-1; size: .; J: TRBJ1-5; length: 14; CDR3: CASNTDYSNQPQHF; DNA: TGTGCCAGCAATACAGACTATAGCAATCAGCCCCAGCATTTT
D: .; V: TRBV2; size: .; J: TRBJ1-2; length: 13; CDR3: CASSLGPGNGYTF; DNA: TGTGCCAGCAGTTTGGGGCCAGGGAATGGCTACACCTTC
D: TRBD1; V: TRBV7-9; size: .; J: TRBJ1-1; length: 17; CDR3: CATEPGGVIFSYTEAFF; DNA: TGTGCCACCGAGCCAGGGGGGGTGATTTTTTCGTACACTGAAGCTTTCTTT
D: TRBD1; V: TRBV5-1; size: .; J: TRBJ2-7; length: 14; CDR3: CASSLTGPGNEQYF; DNA: TGCGCCAGCAGCCTGACAGGGCCGGGGAACGAGCAGTACTTC
D: .; V: TRBV6-5; size: .; J: TRBJ1-1; length: 14; CDR3: CASSYSTGNTEAFF; DNA: TGTGCCAGCAGTTACTCGACAGGGAACACTGAAGCTTTCTTT
D: TRBD1; V: TRBV9; size: .; J: TRBJ2-7; length: 13; CDR3: CASSFGTGGEQYF; DNA: TGTGCCAGCAGCTTCGGGACAGGAGGCGAGCAGTACTTC
D: TRBD2; V: TRBV29-1; size: .; J: TRBJ2-3; length: 14; CDR3: CSAILAGGSDTQYF; DNA: TGCAGCGCAATACTAGCGGGAGGCTCAGATACGCAGTATTTT
D: TRBD2; V: TRBV11-1; size: once; J: TRBJ2-3; length: 16; CDR3: CASTLLMTSGGDTQYF; DNA: TGTGCCAGCACCCTACTCATGACTAGCGGGGGAGATACGCAGTATTTT
D: .; V: TRBV7-9; size: few; J: TRBJ2-7; length: 14; CDR3: CASSSRLTGYEQYF; DNA: TGTGCCAGCAGTTCCCGACTGACTGGCTACGAGCAGTACTTC